This record covers a single TCR beta chain. These data originate in a study of CD8 T cells in ankylosing spondylitis. From the 5' RACE reads, TCRdb called clonotypes with MiXCR, one entry per CDR3 protein. The sample carries about 340,000 distinct CDR3 sequences, 14% to 15% recorded once. From germline, CDR1 is DFQATT and CDR2 SNEGSKA (reference sequence). The CDR3 length is 14 residues. The germline V and J ends were trimmed by 6 bases and 2 bases, with 11 bases remaining between them. The sequencing sample was made of blood, either unsorted or a sorted T cell fraction (not recorded which). The genes are TRBV20-1 and TRBJ2-6, with D perhaps TRBD1 (5 bases). This sequence was found in a male donor with ankylosing spondylitis or in good health (not recorded which). The CDR3 coding sequence is TGCAGTGCATTGACAGTTGCTGGGGCCAACGTCCTGACTTTC. It codes for CSALTVAGANVLTF.